This TCR beta chain emerged from a study of T cell responses to AZD1222 COVID-19 vaccine. The study's findings and limits: Per reports, nearly half of all spike-specific TCRs target regions that are unmutated in variants.

V lost 5 bases to trimming and J lost 6 bases, with 10 bases between them. Germline values: CDR1 MGHDK, CDR2 SYGVNS. CDR3 length: 12 amino acids. Some clones are missing from TCRdb's copy, which holds only in-frame ones; the method was immunoSEQ multiplex PCR. This table has approximately 140,000 clones, around nine tenths appearing once. About this clone: Antigen: not known.

V gene TRBV25-1 combines with J gene TRBJ1-2; D uncertain. The receptor's source is an adult who received the AZD1222 COVID-19 vaccine. This specimen was peripheral blood, taken 28 days after the second AZD1222 dose. The DNA of the CDR3 is TGTGCCAGCAGTCCGGGGATGCATGGCTACACCTTC. It encodes CASSPGMHGYTF.